The subject of this entry is one T cell receptor beta chain. What it binds is not known. At one of its ends the junction is not consistent with the germline gene, which may arise from a read error. Absent ophthalmopathy progression within 18 months defined stable Graves' hyperthyroidism. What was amplified from RNA transcripts were TCR beta CDR3 regions. First-round RT-PCR of the TCR CDR3 relied on the HTBI primer set. In TCRdb, the multiplex PCR reads were re-called with MiXCR into one record per CDR3 protein. The sample comprises about 590,000 distinct CDR3 sequences, 15% to 18% of which are singletons, and around 7.5% rests with the top ten. This sample is part of a study of T cells in Graves' hyperthyroidism and ophthalmopathy. General study results and limits: Ophthalmopathy stood apart from stable hyperthyroidism in a 13 V-J model. Progression to ophthalmopathy was predicted a median of approximately seven months early. Blood also carried most thyroid clonotypes expanded above 0.001.

This clonotype was obtained from a woman in her 30s with Graves' hyperthyroidism. Sequencing was carried out using blood.

CDR3 in amino acids: CASPPGLAGGGEQYF. The CDR3 DNA follows: TGTGCCAGCCCACCTGGACTAGCGGGGGGGGGCGAGCAGTACTTC. The chain combines TRBV18 with TRBJ2-7; 15 bases agree with TRBD2. The CDR3 runs to 15 residues. Germline CDR1 and CDR2: KGHSH and LQKENI.